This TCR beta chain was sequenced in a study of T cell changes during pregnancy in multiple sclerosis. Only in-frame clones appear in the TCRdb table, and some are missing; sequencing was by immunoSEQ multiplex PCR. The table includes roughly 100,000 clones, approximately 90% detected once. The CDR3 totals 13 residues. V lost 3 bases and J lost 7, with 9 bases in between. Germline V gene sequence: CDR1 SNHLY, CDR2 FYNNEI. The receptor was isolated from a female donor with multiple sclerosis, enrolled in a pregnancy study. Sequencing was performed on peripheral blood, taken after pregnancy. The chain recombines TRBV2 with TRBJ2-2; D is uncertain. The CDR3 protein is CASSDVSGGELFF. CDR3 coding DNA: TGTGCCAGCAGTGACGTATCGGGCGGGGAGCTGTTTTTT.